One sample yielded the 3 T cell receptor beta chains listed below, sequenced in a study of T cells in Graves' hyperthyroidism and ophthalmopathy. There were TCR beta CDR3 regions amplified from RNA transcripts. During a first-round RT-PCR of the TCR CDR3, the HTBI primer set was used. TCRdb processed the multiplex PCR reads anew with MiXCR; each CDR3 protein has one entry. There are nearly 250,000 distinct CDR3 sequences in the sample; approximately 25% occur only once, and roughly 40% lies in the top ten. The material sequenced was blood. Receptors were obtained from a woman in her thirties or forties with Graves' ophthalmopathy.

There are many counts of this clonotype. This chain uses TRBV27 with TRBJ1-5; D gene uncertain. V lost 6 bases and J lost 1, with 13 bases in between. The CDR3 is made up of 15 amino acids. Germline assignment: CDR1 MNHEY and CDR2 SMNVEV (reference sequence). The CDR3 DNA sequence: TGTGCCAGCAGCGTGGGGTACTACAGCAATCAGCCCCAGCATTTT. Translated: CASSVGYYSNQPQHF.

This clonotype has a count of ten or more. The V gene is TRBV28, the J gene TRBJ2-7; TRBD2 aligns across 14 bases. This CDR3 is built from 18 residues. Germline values: CDR1 MDHEN, CDR2 SYDVKM. Trimming cost V 6 bases and J 4 bases; bases outside gene matches: 14. The CDR3, as DNA: TGTGCCAGCAGAAGGGCTTATGGACTAGCGGGAGGACCGTACGAGCAGTACTTC. Translation: CASRRAYGLAGGPYEQYF.

This clonotype was picked up many times. The V and J genes are TRBV5-1 and TRBJ1-5; no reliable D call. CDR1 and CDR2 from the germline V gene are SGHRS and YFSETQ. V shed 5 bases and J shed 3 bases, with 9 bases lying between them. CDR3 size: 13 residues. The CDR3 spells CASSPGDNQPQHF. CDR3 bases: TGCGCCAGCAGTCCCGGGGACAATCAGCCCCAGCATTTT.